The TCR beta chain described here comes from a study of response to subunit inactivated influenza vaccine (dated by TCRdb to between 2017 and 2018). Study-level background: Deep quantitative T cell receptor repertoire profiling was used in the study to track responses to a trivalent subunit inactivated influenza vaccine. Overall study outcomes, separate from this receptor: According to the authors, only a limited number of new T cells may be recruited by each seasonal influenza vaccination.

The table lists this clonotype with many counts. This receptor's antigen is unknown. No much larger clonotype is one base removed from it; base qualities were not supplied. The CDR3, from cysteine to phenylalanine, totals 13 residues. Only CDR3 DNA remains: 39 bases, in frame from the first base. Trimming removed 0 bases from V and 7 bases from J; the gene matches leave 0 bases unexplained. Sequences ENHRY (CDR1) and SYGVKD (CDR2) are obtained from the germline V gene. Library generation was performed with RT-PCR. Sequencing was carried out with an Illumina HiSeq 2500. The public sequencing data were trimmed at Q25 with fastp and processed into clonotypes with MiXCR by TCRdb, which kept only in-frame beta chains. All rows with the same CDR3 protein become a single entry with the most common DNA and genes. This sample holds some 500,000 distinct CDR3 sequences; 15% to 20% were observed only once. The ten biggest clones cover less than 4% of the sample.

Recombination linked TRBV10-3 to TRBJ2-1; 7 central bases correspond to TRBD1. The source of this sequence is a man aged 45-69 years who received an inactivated influenza vaccine. Donor details come from another sample of the same person, matched by shared clones. Sequences were derived from CD4+ T cells sorted from PBMCs, sampled less than 30 months after vaccination. The CDR3: CAISESTGNEQFF. The DNA reads as follows: TGTGCCATCAGTGAGTCGACAGGGAATGAGCAGTTCTTC.